The 26 T cell receptor beta chains below all came from one sample that was sequenced in a study of blood T cell repertoires in COVID-19. Sequencing was performed with immunoSEQ multiplex PCR; in TCRdb, only in-frame clones are kept and a portion is missing. The profile covers tens of thousands of clones, with about 80% appearing a single time and under 30% taken by the ten largest. The sequenced sample consisted of peripheral blood. The receptor set was obtained from a human donor in a cohort sampled during active COVID-19.

This clone was found once. The genes are TRBV12-5 and TRBJ2-3, with TRBD2 matching over 11 bases. Per the germline V gene, CDR1 is LGHNT and CDR2 is FRNRAP. J lost 2 bases, V lost 6 bases, and 4 bases had no gene match. The CDR3 has 15 residues. The CDR3: CASGKGLADTDTQYF. CDR3 nucleotide sequence: TGTGCTAGTGGCAAGGGACTAGCGGACACAGATACGCAGTATTTT.

CDR3 in DNA: TGTGCCAGCAGCTTAGCGGCAGACTATTCACCCCTCCACTTT. It translates to CASSLAADYSPLHF. The J gene is TRBJ1-6, the V gene TRBV7-2, with D hard to call. The germline CDR1 and CDR2 sequences are SGHTA and FQGNSA. The CDR3 sequence is 14 residues long. Between the trimmed V and J ends, which lost 0 bases and 8 bases, there was a span of 8 bases.

This clone came up once. The chain joins TRBV6-5 to TRBJ2-1; D unresolved. CDR3 size: 15 residues. V gave up 4 bases and J gave up 0 bases, with 10 bases separating them. The germline V gene has CDR1 MNHEY and CDR2 SVGAGI. The CDR3 region is CASSSFRYSYNEQFF. The CDR3, as DNA: TGTGCCAGCAGTTCCTTCCGCTACTCCTACAATGAGCAGTTCTTC.

This chain links TRBV11-2 with TRBJ2-1; 10 bases align to TRBD2. V lost 5 bases and J lost 5; bases outside the gene matches: 6. Germline loops: CDR1 SGHAT, CDR2 FQNNGV. The CDR3 runs 15 residues. This CDR3 is CASSARTSGNNEQFF. The CDR3 bases are TGTGCCAGCAGCGCCAGGACTAGCGGAAACAATGAGCAGTTCTTC. The full variable domain, completed using reference TRBV11-2 and TRBJ2-1, is EAGVAQSPRYKIIEKRQSVAFWCNPISGHATLYWYQQILGQGPKLLIQFQNNGVVDDSQLPKDRFSAERLKGVDSTLKIQPAKLEDSAVYLCASSARTSGNNEQFFGPGTRLTVL.

The chain employs TRBV6-1 and TRBJ2-3; 11 bases line up with TRBD1. CDR3 size: 14 residues. Germline CDR1 and CDR2: MNHNS and SASEGT. V gave up 3 bases and J gave up 5 bases; unmatched junction bases: 1. CDR3 amino acids: CASSEDRGRDTQYF. The DNA of the CDR3 is TGTGCCAGCAGTGAGGACAGGGGGCGAGATACGCAGTATTTT.

This clone was observed a handful of times. The gene calls are TRBV7-2 and TRBJ1-6, with 7 bases aligning to TRBD1. V shed 3 bases and J 7 bases; nucleotides not matched to a gene: 3. Germline-derived CDR1 and CDR2 are SGHTA and FQGNSA. This CDR3 comprises 14 residues. CDR3 amino acids: CASSFEGANSPLHF. CDR3 in DNA: TGTGCCAGCAGCTTCGAGGGGGCGAATTCACCCCTCCACTTT.

V usage is TRBV27 and J usage is TRBJ2-2; 12 bases align to TRBD2. Germline V CDR1 and CDR2: MNHEY, SMNVEV (reference sequence). The CDR3 consists of 16 residues. Trimming took 5 bases from V and 5 from J; bases not matched to a gene: 6. The CDR3, as DNA: TGTGCCAGCAGTATAGGGGGGACTAGCGGGACCGGGGAGCTGTTTTTT. Translated: CASSIGGTSGTGELFF.

CDR3 loop: CASSWNIQGENTEAFF. The DNA of the CDR3 is TGCGCCAGCAGCTGGAATATTCAGGGGGAGAACACTGAAGCTTTCTTT. V and J are TRBV5-1 and TRBJ1-1; 7 positions agree with TRBD1. The CDR3 totals 16 residues. Germline V gene lookup returns CDR1 SGHRS and CDR2 YFSETQ. The trim removed 3 bases at V and 1 base at J, leaving 9 bases unmatched.

The chain joins TRBV9 to TRBJ2-7; 8 bases match TRBD2. CDR3 length: 14 residues. V lost 4 bases, J lost 7 bases, and 10 bases stayed unmatched. Germline CDR1 reads SGDLS; CDR2 reads YYNGEE. This CDR3 reads CASSPSGREGEQYF. CDR3 bases: TGTGCCAGCAGCCCAAGCGGGAGAGAGGGGGAGCAGTACTTC.

This chain uses TRBV29-1 with TRBJ1-1; D unclear. V was clipped by 4 bases and J by 1 base, with 7 bases between them. Germline loops: CDR1 SQVTM, CDR2 ANQGSEA. The CDR3 covers 12 residues. This CDR3 reads CSVVRGNTEAFF. Written as DNA, the CDR3 is TGCAGCGTTGTAAGAGGGAACACTGAAGCTTTCTTT. The entire variable domain, with the rest obtained from reference TRBV29-1 and TRBJ1-1, is as follows: SAVISQKPSRDICQRGTSLTIQCQVDSQVTMMFWYRQQPGQSLTLIATANQGSEATYESGFVIDKFPISRPNLTFSTLTVSNMSPEDSSIYLCSVVRGNTEAFFGQGTRLTVV.

This chain connects TRBV19 to TRBJ2-3; 7 positions agree with TRBD1. Unmatched junction bases numbered 8, after V lost 6 bases and J lost 5 bases. Germline CDR1 and CDR2: LNHDA and SQIVND (reference sequence). The CDR3 contains 14 residues. The CDR3 sequence: CASRRQGAGDTQYF. The CDR3 DNA is TGTGCCAGTAGGCGACAGGGAGCCGGAGATACGCAGTATTTT.

The chain recombines TRBV5-1 with TRBJ1-4; D unresolved. The germline V and J ends were trimmed by 5 bases and 8 bases, with 16 bases remaining between them. The CDR3 covers 14 residues. Germline values: CDR1 SGHRS, CDR2 YFSETQ. DNA of the CDR3: TGCGCCAGCAGACCTGGAGCGCCGGAGGAAAAACTGTTTTTT. This sequence encodes CASRPGAPEEKLFF.

The gene calls are TRBV19 and TRBJ2-2, with 10 bases aligning to TRBD2. The V gene's germline CDR1 is LNHDA and CDR2 SQIVND (reference sequence). J lost 7 bases, V lost 7 bases, and 9 bases had no gene match. There are 15 residues in the CDR3. CDR3 protein: CASIDGAGGVGELFF. The CDR3, as DNA: TGTGCCAGTATTGATGGAGCGGGAGGGGTCGGGGAGCTGTTTTTT.

This clone was picked up a small number of times. For the CDR3, the DNA is TGTGCCAGCATACAGGGTTTTGGTGGCTACACCTTC. Its protein product is CASIQGFGGYTF. The V gene is TRBV12-3 or TRBV12-4, the J gene TRBJ1-2; D is perhaps TRBD1 (6 bases). V lost 7 bases to trimming and J lost 7 bases, with 13 bases between them. CDR3 length: 12 amino acids.

The V and J genes are TRBV19 and TRBJ2-2, with D tentatively TRBD1 (6 bases). Germline loops: CDR1 LNHDA, CDR2 SQIVND (reference sequence). The CDR3 is 12 residues long. V was trimmed by 7 bases and J by 7 bases, leaving 10 bases between them. The chain's CDR3 is CASKPGVGELFF. The CDR3 DNA is TGTGCCAGTAAACCAGGGGTCGGGGAGCTGTTTTTT.

V usage is TRBV7-2 and J usage is TRBJ1-3; the D gene is possibly TRBD1 (6 bases). Trimming removed 5 bases at V and 0 bases at J, with 20 bases between. CDR1 is SGHTA, CDR2 FQGNSA, per germline. The CDR3 is made up of 18 amino acids. The CDR3 sequence: CASSPSPGQIFSGNTIYF. The DNA of the CDR3 is TGTGCCAGCAGCCCGAGTCCGGGACAAATATTCTCTGGAAACACCATATATTTT.

The V gene is TRBV19, the J gene TRBJ1-5; D possibly corresponds to TRBD1 (5 bases). Germline values: CDR1 LNHDA, CDR2 SQIVND (reference sequence). Trimming stripped 4 bases from V and 4 bases from J, with 8 bases between. The CDR3 sequence is 13 residues long. The CDR3 DNA sequence: TGTGCCAGTAGTACTGACAGAAATCAGCCCCAGCATTTT. Its protein product is CASSTDRNQPQHF.

V is TRBV7-9 and J is TRBJ1-2; D perhaps matches TRBD1 (6 bases). This CDR3 contains 13 residues. The V end lost 5 bases, the J end lost 10 bases, and 17 bases lay between the germline ends. The germline CDR1 and CDR2 sequences are SEHNR and FQNEAQ (reference sequence). The DNA of the CDR3 is TGTGCCAGCAGCCCTACAGGGCGCGGATCCTACACCTTC. It codes for CASSPTGRGSYTF.

The rearrangement joins TRBV28 to TRBJ2-3; the match to TRBD1 covers 12 bases. Per the germline V gene, CDR1 is MDHEN and CDR2 is SYDVKM. The CDR3 totals 17 residues. With V trimmed by 4 bases and J by 8 bases, 13 bases remained unmatched. The CDR3 spells CASSSGWGTGGLVTQYF. CDR3 DNA sequence: TGTGCCAGCAGTTCCGGATGGGGGACAGGGGGCTTGGTTACGCAGTATTTT.

This rearrangement joins TRBV28 to TRBJ2-2; no definite D call. The CDR3 runs to 13 residues. Germline CDR1 and CDR2: MDHEN and SYDVKM. V dropped 1 base and J dropped 6 bases, with 6 bases sitting between them. The DNA of the CDR3 is TGTGCCAGCAGTTTATACAGCTCCGGGGAGCTGTTTTTT. Its translation is CASSLYSSGELFF.

This chain links TRBV4-3 with TRBJ1-1; 9 bases match TRBD1. Germline values: CDR1 LGHNA, CDR2 YSLEER. CDR3 length: 15 residues. J lost 7 bases, V lost 0 bases, and 6 bases had no gene match. CDR3 DNA sequence: TGCGCCAGCAGCCAAGAACACAGGGGGCAGGGTGAAGCTTTCTTT. Amino acid sequence: CASSQEHRGQGEAFF.

The chain employs TRBV6-6 and TRBJ1-5, with D tentatively TRBD1 (6 bases). The germline V gene has CDR1 MNHNY and CDR2 SVGAGI (reference sequence). V was pared by 6 bases and J by 6 bases, with 18 bases between. The CDR3 spans 15 residues. CDR3 residues: CASREDRSGTQPQHF. CDR3 coding DNA: TGTGCCAGCAGAGAAGACAGGTCTGGCACTCAGCCCCAGCATTTT.

The V call is TRBV4-3, the J call TRBJ2-2, with a tentative D call TRBD2 (5 bases). The CDR3 runs to 16 residues. The V and J ends lost 1 base and 3 bases respectively, with 12 bases between them. Germline V gene data show CDR1 as LGHNA and CDR2 as YSLEER. The CDR3 protein is CASSQGSVSDTGELFF. In DNA form, the CDR3 reads TGCGCCAGCAGCCAAGGTAGCGTGTCGGACACCGGGGAGCTGTTTTTT.

The chain has TRBV5-6 and TRBJ2-2; 9 bases align to TRBD2. The germline CDR1 and CDR2 sequences are SGHDT and YYEEEE. The J segment lost 3 bases and the V segment lost 4 bases, leaving 4 bases of the junction unmatched. The CDR3 extends over 15 amino acids. The CDR3 DNA sequence: TGTGCCAGCAGCACGCCTAGCGGGGACACCGGGGAGCTGTTTTTT. It encodes CASSTPSGDTGELFF.

This clone came up a few times. This sequence joins TRBV3-1 (or the pseudogene TRBV3-2) and TRBJ1-3; perhaps TRBD1 as D (5 bases). Per germline, CDR1 LGHDT and CDR2 YNNKEL (reference sequence). This CDR3 region has 17 residues. The V gene lost 0 bases and the J gene lost 0 bases, with 12 bases spanning the gap. CDR3 residues: CASSQDSGGLSGNTIYF. The CDR3 coding sequence is TGTGCCAGCAGCCAAGATTCGGGGGGACTCTCTGGAAACACCATATATTTT.

The gene calls are TRBV4-1 and TRBJ1-6; 8 bases are shared with TRBD1. Trimming removed 0 bases from V and 7 bases from J; junction bases left unmatched: 5. Per the germline V gene, CDR1 is MGHRA and CDR2 is YSYEKL. The CDR3 runs 16 residues. CDR3 sequence: CASSQELAGGNSPLHF. Here the CDR3 DNA reads TGCGCCAGCAGCCAAGAGCTGGCAGGGGGCAATTCACCCCTCCACTTT.